Here is one T cell receptor beta chain with its context. This sample was taken from a study of blood T cell repertoires in COVID-19. As for the study in general: Some COVID-19 samples were acute and others convalescent; all came from the United States, Italy and Spain. The cDNA or gDNA used as material had been derived from T cells, B-cell-depleted T cells, or PBMCs.

CDR1 LGHDT and CDR2 YNNKEL come from the germline V gene (reference sequence). This CDR3 comprises 14 residues. V lost 5 bases and J 7 bases, leaving 15 bases between the germline ends. Assay used: immunoSEQ multiplex PCR; TCRdb lists only in-frame clones, some missing. The data contain roughly 160,000 clones, 80% to 90% of them singletons. Sequencing was carried out using peripheral blood. This sequence was found in a woman aged 60 to 75 who had recovered from COVID-19. V usage is TRBV3-1 (or the pseudogene TRBV3-2) and J usage is TRBJ2-1, with a possible D match to TRBD2 (6 bases). The chain's CDR3 is CASSSGAGLNEQFF. The CDR3 nucleotides are TGTGCCAGCAGCTCTGGGGCGGGGTTGAATGAGCAGTTCTTC.